The source of this T cell receptor beta chain is a study of multiple sclerosis patients with progressive multifocal leukoencephalopathy. This sample's time point: approximately twelve months of natalizumab therapy. Germline V gene data show CDR1 as MNHEY and CDR2 as SVGAGI. This CDR3 is built from 11 residues. Trimming cost V 2 bases and J 4 bases, with 2 bases left between them. Here immunoSEQ multiplex PCR was the method, and the copy in TCRdb shows in-frame clones only, minus some. The sample shows more than 20,000 clones, around 93% of them seen only once. V and J are TRBV6-5 and TRBJ2-5; D gene uncertain. This sequence originates from a man aged 30 to 39 with multiple sclerosis. The material sequenced was PBMCs, taken from a patient treated with natalizumab. The CDR3 DNA reads as TGTGCCAGCAGTTACGGAGAGACCCAGTACTTC. Translated, it gives CASSYGETQYF.